This paragraph covers one T cell receptor (beta chain) sequence. Its antigen specificity is not known. The input lacks base qualities; no much larger clone sits a single base away. This record belongs to a study of T cell repertoires in cytomegalovirus infection (dated by TCRdb to 2018 to 2020). Regarding the research as a whole: Peptide stimulations targeted recently identified HLA-C-restricted CMV epitopes, whose presentation resists viral immunomodulation, together with well-studied HLA-B-restricted epitopes. Donor HLA type was relevant to the analysis, as public TCR beta signatures indicated carriage of CMV infection together with the matching HLA type. The full study reports these points: Cumulative frequency of public TCR beta family members discriminated carriers of CMV infection plus the relevant HLA type in this cohort and an independent roughly 330-donor cohort. The ex vivo response was dominated by HLA-C-restricted CMV-specific TCR beta clonotypes, which also provided the single most frequent clonotype in two of eight donors.

For sequencing, an Illumina HiSeq 1500 was employed. Using fastp at Q25 and MiXCR, TCRdb reprocessed the public reads and kept productive beta chains. Duplicate CDR3 protein sequences are folded into a single record with the most common DNA and genes. Present in this sample are about 480,000 distinct CDR3 sequences, 30% to 40% of which were seen just once. The ten largest clonotypes hold roughly a sixth of the sample. The sample's treatment or condition label, in plain terms: in vitro stimulation with specific CMV peptide epitopes to enrich CMV-specific T cells. From the cysteine through the phenylalanine, the CDR3 covers 15 amino acids. The sequence is cut down to CDR3 DNA, 45 bases in frame from base 1. The CDR1 and CDR2 encoded by the germline V gene are SGHNT and YENEEA. The germline V and J ends show losses of 5 bases and 9 bases respectively, and no gene match explains 11 bases of the junction.

The source was cultured PBMCs, collected from culture after CMV antigen stimulation. Rearrangement joined TRBV11-3 to TRBJ2-1, and TRBD2 matches 9 of the central bases. This receptor was identified in a human donor in good health (CMV status not recorded). Some clones in this sample may be carry-over from other donors' samples. The CDR3 reads CASSGRIAGDPEQFF. The sequenced DNA is TGTGCCAGCAGCGGGCGTATAGCGGGAGACCCTGAGCAGTTCTTC.